The clone carrying this T cell receptor beta chain was seen at least ten times. Trimming at V came to 4 bases and at J to 3 bases, leaving 6 bases not matched to a gene. The germline V gene has CDR1 SQVTM and CDR2 ANQGSEA. The CDR3 is 15 residues long. The data derive from a study of T cells after yellow fever vaccination. TCRdb re-called the 5' RACE reads through MiXCR, storing one row per CDR3 protein. The sample has around 30,000 distinct CDR3 sequences, 5% to 8.5% seen once. The chain is built from TRBV29-1 and TRBJ1-2; 12 bases fit TRBD1. The sequences come from PBMCs, either bulk or a sorted T-cell subset (CD4+, CD8+, memory, or dextramer-sorted; not recorded which), collected on the day of the first yellow fever vaccination. This receptor was taken from a man between 18 and 35 years old who received the YFV17D yellow fever vaccine. Here the CDR3 reads CSVVLGDRGHYGYTF. The DNA of the CDR3 is TGCAGCGTTGTCCTCGGGGACAGGGGGCACTATGGCTACACCTTC.